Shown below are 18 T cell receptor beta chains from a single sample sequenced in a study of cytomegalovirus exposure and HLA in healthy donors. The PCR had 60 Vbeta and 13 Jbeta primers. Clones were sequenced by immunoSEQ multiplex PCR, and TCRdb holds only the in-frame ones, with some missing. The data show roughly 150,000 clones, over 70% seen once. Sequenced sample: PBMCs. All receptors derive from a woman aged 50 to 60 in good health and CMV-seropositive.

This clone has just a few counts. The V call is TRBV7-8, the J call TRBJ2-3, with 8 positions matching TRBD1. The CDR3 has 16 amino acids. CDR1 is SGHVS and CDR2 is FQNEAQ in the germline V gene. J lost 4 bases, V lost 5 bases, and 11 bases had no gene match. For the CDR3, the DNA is TGTGCCAGCAGCATACTACAGGGGGAGAACCCAGATACGCAGTATTTT. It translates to CASSILQGENPDTQYF.

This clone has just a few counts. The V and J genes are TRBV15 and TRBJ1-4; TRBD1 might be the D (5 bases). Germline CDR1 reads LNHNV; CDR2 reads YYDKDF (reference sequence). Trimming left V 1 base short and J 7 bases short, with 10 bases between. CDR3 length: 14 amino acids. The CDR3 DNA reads TGTGCCACCAGCAGAGGGGGGGGTGGTGAAAAACTGTTTTTT. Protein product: CATSRGGGGEKLFF.

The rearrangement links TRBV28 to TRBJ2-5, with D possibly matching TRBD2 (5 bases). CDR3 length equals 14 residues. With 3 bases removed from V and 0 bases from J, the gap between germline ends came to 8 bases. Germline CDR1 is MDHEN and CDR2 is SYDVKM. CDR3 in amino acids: CASSFSGDQETQYF. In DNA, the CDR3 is TGTGCCAGCAGTTTTTCCGGGGACCAAGAGACCCAGTACTTC.

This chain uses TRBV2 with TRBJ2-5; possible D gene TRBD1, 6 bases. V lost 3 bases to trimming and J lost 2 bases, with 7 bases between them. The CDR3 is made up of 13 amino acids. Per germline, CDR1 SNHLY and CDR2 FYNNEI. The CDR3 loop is CASSDTGQETQYF. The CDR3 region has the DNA TGTGCCAGCAGTGATACAGGGCAAGAGACCCAGTACTTC.

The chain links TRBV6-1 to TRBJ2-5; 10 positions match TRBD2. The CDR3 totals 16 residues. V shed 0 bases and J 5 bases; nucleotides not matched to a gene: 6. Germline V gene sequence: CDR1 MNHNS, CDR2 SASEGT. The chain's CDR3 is CASSEAPSGGAETQYF. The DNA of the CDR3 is TGTGCCAGCAGTGAAGCGCCTAGCGGGGGTGCTGAGACCCAGTACTTC.

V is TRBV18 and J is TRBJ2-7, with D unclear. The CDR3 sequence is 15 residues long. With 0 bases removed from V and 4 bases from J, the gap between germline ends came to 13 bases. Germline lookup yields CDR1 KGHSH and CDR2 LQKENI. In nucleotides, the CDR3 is TGTGCCAGCTCACCACCTTCCTCCGCCGGGTACGAGCAGTACTTC. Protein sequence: CASSPPSSAGYEQYF.

The CDR3 DNA reads as TGTGCCAGCAGCTCCCTAGCGGGGGTATGGTACGAGCAGTACTTC. This gives the protein CASSSLAGVWYEQYF. V is TRBV7-9 and J is TRBJ2-7, with 10 nucleotides matching TRBD2. This CDR3 is built from 15 residues. Germline V CDR1 and CDR2: SEHNR, FQNEAQ (reference sequence). V shed 4 bases and J 4 bases; nucleotides not matched to a gene: 7. The complete variable domain, with remaining parts taken from reference TRBV7-9 and TRBJ2-7, reads DTGVSQNPRHKITKRGQNVTFRCDPISEHNRLYWYRQTLGQGPEFLTYFQNEAQLEKSRLLSDRFSAERPKGSFSTLEIQRTEQGDSAMYLCASSSLAGVWYEQYFGPGTRLTVT.

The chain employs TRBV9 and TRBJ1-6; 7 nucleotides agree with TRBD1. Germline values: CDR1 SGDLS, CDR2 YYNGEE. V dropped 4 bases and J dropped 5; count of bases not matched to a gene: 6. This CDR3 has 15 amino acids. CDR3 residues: CASSSRDSNNSPLHF. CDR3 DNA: TGTGCCAGCAGCAGCCGGGACAGTAATAATTCACCCCTCCACTTT.

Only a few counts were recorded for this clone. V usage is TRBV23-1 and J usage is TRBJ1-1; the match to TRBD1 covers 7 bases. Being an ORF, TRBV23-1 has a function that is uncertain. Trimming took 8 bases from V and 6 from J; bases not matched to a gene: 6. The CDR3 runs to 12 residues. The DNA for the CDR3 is TGCGCCAGCGACTACAGGGGATCTGAAGCTTTCTTT. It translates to CASDYRGSEAFF.

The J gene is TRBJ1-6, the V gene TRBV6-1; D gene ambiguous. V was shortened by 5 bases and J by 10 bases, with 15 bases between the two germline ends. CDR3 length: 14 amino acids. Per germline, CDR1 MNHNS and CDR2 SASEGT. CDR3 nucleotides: TGTGCCAGCAGTCTTGGCTGGGAGACCTCACCCCTCCACTTT. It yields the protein CASSLGWETSPLHF.

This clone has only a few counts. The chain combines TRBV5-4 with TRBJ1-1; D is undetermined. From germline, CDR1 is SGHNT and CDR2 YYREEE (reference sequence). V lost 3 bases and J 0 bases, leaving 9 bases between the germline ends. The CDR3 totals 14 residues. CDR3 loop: CASSYTAMNTEAFF. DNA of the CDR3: TGTGCCAGCAGCTATACAGCCATGAACACTGAAGCTTTCTTT.

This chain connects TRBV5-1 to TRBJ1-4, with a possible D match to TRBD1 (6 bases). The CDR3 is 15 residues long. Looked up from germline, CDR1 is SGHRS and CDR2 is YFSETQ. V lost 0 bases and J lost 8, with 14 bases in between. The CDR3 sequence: CASSLAGGAEEKLFF. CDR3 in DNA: TGCGCCAGCAGCTTGGCGGGGGGCGCGGAGGAAAAACTGTTTTTT.

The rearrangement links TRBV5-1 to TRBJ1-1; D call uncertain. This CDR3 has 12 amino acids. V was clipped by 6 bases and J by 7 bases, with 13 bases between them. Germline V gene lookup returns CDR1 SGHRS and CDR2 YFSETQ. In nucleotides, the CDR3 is TGCGCCAGCAAGGAGCCGAGTGGTGAAGCTTTCTTT. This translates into CASKEPSGEAFF.

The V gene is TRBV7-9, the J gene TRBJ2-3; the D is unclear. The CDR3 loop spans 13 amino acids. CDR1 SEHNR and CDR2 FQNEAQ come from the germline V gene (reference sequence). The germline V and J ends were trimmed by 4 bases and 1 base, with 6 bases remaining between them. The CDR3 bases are TGTGCCAGCAGCTCTGCGGGCACAGATACGCAGTATTTT. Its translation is CASSSAGTDTQYF.

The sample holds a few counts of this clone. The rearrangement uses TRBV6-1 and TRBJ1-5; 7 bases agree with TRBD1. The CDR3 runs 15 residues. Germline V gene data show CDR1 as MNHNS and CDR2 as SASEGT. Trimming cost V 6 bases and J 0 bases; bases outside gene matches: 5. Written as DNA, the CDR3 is TGTGCCAGCAGCGCAGGGACAGTTAGCAATCAGCCCCAGCATTTT. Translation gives CASSAGTVSNQPQHF.

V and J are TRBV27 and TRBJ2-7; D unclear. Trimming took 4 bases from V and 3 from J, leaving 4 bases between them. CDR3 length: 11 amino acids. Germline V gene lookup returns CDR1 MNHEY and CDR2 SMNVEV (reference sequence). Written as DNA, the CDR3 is TGTGCCAGCAGTTACGGCTACGAGCAGTACTTC. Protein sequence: CASSYGYEQYF.

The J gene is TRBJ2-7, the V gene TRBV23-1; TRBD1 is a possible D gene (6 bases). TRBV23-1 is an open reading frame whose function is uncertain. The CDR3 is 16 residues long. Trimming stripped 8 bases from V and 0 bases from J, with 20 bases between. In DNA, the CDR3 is TGCGCCAGCGGTGCAAAGGAGAACAGGGACTCCTACGAGCAGTACTTC. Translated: CASGAKENRDSYEQYF.

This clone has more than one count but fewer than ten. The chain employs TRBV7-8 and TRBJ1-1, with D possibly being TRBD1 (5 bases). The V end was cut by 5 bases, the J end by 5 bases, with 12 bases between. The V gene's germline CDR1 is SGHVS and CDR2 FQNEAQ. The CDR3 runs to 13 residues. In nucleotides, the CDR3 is TGTGCCAGCAGCCCGAGCAGACAGACTGAAGCTTTCTTT. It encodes CASSPSRQTEAFF. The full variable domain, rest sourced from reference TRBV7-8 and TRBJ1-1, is GAGVSQSPRYKVAKRGQDVALRCDPISGHVSLFWYQQALGQGPEFLTYFQNEAQLDKSGLPSDRFFAERPEGSVSTLKIQRTQQEDSAVYLCASSPSRQTEAFFGQGTRLTVV.